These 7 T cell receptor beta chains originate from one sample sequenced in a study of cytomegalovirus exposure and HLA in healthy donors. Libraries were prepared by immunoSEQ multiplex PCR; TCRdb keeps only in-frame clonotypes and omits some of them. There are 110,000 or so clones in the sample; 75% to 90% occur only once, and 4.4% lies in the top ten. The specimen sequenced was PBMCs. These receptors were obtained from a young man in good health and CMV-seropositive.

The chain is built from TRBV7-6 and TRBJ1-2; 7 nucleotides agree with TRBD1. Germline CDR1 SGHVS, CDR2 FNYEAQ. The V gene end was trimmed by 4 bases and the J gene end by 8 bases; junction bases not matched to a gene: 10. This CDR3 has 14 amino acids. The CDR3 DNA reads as TGTGCCAGCAGCTCTGACAGGGTCCCCTGGGGCTACACCTTC. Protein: CASSSDRVPWGYTF.

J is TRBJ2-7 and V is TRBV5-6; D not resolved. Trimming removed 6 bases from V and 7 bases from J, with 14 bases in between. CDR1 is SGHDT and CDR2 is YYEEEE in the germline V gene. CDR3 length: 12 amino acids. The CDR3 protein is CASTLTNQEQYF. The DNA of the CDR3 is TGTGCCAGCACCCTCACAAACCAGGAGCAGTACTTC.

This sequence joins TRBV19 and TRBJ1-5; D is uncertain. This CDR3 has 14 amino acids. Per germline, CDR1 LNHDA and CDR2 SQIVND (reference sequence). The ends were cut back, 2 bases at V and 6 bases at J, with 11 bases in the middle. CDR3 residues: CASSISMSGQPQHF. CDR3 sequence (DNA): TGTGCCAGTAGTATATCCATGTCGGGTCAGCCCCAGCATTTT.

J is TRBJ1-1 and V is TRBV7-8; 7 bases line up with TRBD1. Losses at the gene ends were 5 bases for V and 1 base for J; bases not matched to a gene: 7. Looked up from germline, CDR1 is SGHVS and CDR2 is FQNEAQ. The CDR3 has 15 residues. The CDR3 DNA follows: TGTGCCAGCAGCAAGGGGGCCCTTCAGAACACTGAAGCTTTCTTT. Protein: CASSKGALQNTEAFF.

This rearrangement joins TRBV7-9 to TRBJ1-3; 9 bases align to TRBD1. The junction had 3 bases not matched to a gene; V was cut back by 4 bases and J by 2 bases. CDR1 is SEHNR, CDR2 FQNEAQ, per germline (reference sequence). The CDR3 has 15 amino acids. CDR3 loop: CASSWGQGTGNTIYF. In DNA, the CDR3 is TGTGCCAGCAGCTGGGGACAGGGCACTGGAAACACCATATATTTT.

Written as DNA, the CDR3 is TGCAGCGTTGCAGCGACGCTAGCGGGGGCCGTTACCCAGTACTTC. Its translation is CSVAATLAGAVTQYF. The chain joins TRBV29-1 to TRBJ2-5; 10 bases align to TRBD2. Trimming removed 4 bases from V and 8 bases from J; junction bases left unmatched: 13. This CDR3 comprises 15 residues. Germline V gene data show CDR1 as SQVTM and CDR2 as ANQGSEA.

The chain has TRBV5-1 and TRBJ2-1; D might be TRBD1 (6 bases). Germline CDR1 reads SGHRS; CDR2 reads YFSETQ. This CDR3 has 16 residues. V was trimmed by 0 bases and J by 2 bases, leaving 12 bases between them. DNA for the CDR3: TGCGCCAGCAGCTTGGCTGGGACACGAGCCTACAATGAGCAGTTCTTC. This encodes CASSLAGTRAYNEQFF. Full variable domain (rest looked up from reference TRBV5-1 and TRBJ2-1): KAGVTQTPRYLIKTRGQQVTLSCSPISGHRSVSWYQQTPGQGLQFLFEYFSETQRNKGNFPGRFSGRQFSNSRSEMNVSTLELGDSALYLCASSLAGTRAYNEQFFGPGTRLTVL.